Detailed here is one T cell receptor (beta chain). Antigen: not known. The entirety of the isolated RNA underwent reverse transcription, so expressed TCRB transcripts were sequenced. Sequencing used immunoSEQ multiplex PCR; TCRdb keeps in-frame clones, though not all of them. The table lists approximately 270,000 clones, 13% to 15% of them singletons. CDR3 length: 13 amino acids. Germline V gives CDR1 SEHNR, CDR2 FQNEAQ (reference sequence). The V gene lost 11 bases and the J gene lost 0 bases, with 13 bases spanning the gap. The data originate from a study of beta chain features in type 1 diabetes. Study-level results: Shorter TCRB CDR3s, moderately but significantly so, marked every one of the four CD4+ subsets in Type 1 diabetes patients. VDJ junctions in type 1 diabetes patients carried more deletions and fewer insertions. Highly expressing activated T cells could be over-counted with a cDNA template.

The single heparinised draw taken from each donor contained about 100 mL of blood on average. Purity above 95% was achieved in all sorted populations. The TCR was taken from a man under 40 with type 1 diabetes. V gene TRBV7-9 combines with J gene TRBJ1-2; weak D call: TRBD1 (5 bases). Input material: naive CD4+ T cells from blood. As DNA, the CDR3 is TGTGCCTTCCGGGGGATGGCTAACTATGGCTACACCTTC. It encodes CAFRGMANYGYTF.